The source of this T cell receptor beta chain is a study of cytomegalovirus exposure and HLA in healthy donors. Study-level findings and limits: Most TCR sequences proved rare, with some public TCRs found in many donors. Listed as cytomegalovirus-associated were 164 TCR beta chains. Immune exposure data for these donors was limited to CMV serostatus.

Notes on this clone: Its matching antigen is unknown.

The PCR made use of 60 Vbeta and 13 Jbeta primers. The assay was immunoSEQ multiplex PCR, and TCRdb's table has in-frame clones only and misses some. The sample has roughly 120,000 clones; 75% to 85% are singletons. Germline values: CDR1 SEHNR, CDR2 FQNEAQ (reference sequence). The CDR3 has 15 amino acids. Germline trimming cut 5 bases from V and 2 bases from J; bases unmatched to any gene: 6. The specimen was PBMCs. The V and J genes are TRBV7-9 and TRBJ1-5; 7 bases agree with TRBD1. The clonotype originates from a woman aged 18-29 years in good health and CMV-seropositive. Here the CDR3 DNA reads TGTGCCAGCAGCCCGACAGGGCAGGGCAATCAGCCCCAGCATTTT. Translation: CASSPTGQGNQPQHF. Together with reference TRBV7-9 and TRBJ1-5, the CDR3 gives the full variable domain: DTGVSQNPRHKITKRGQNVTFRCDPISEHNRLYWYRQTLGQGPEFLTYFQNEAQLEKSRLLSDRFSAERPKGSFSTLEIQRTEQGDSAMYLCASSPTGQGNQPQHFGDGTRLSIL.